This TCR beta chain appears in the sequencing data of a study of shared clonotypes between healthy human individuals. CDR1 SGHVS and CDR2 FNYEAQ come from the germline V gene. The CDR3 runs 15 residues. The V and J ends lost 5 bases and 2 bases, in that order; junction bases with no gene match: 6. Produced via immunoSEQ multiplex PCR; TCRdb's table is partial and in-frame only. Among under 2,500,000 clones listed, approximately 94% were seen once. Healthy and HIV-negative, the adult donors had no recent acute infections or vaccinations. With respect to this clone: Antigen specificity is unknown.

Whole-study results and caveats: Despite large depth, rarefaction showed incomplete sorted-subset sequencing. Having only a few donors restricted how much genetic and exposure-history diversity was captured.

This receptor was taken from a man between 18 and 35 years old in good health. V gene TRBV7-6 combines with J gene TRBJ1-1; 9 bases are a match to TRBD1. The sample consisted of naive CD4+ T cells sorted from blood. Subset given: CD45RA+ positively selected. CDR3 loop: CASSRRGQGNTEAFF. CDR3 DNA: TGTGCCAGCAGCCGAAGGGGACAGGGAAACACTGAAGCTTTCTTT. The variable domain in full, with the rest retrieved from reference TRBV7-6 and TRBJ1-1, is GAGVSQSPRYKVTKRGQDVALRCDPISGHVSLYWYRQALGQGPEFLTYFNYEAQQDKSGLPNDRFSAERPEGSISTLTIQRTEQRDSAMYRCASSRRGQGNTEAFFGQGTRLTVV.